This T cell receptor beta chain was documented in a study of neoadjuvant anti-PD-1 for oral cavity cancer. The assay was immunoSEQ multiplex PCR, and TCRdb's table has in-frame clones only and misses some. The data show some 17,000 clones, 55% to 80% seen once. This clone was seen a single time. V lost 4 bases, J lost 5 bases, and 7 bases stayed unmatched. Germline-derived CDR1 and CDR2 are SGHNT and YYREEE (reference sequence). This CDR3 region has 15 residues. The patients had HPV-negative, locally advanced oral cavity squamous cell carcinoma. This chain uses TRBV5-4 with TRBJ2-7, with TRBD1 matching 12 bases. The receptor's source is a person between 35 and 79 years old with oral cavity squamous cell carcinoma. This specimen was PBMCs, taken before nivolumab (anti-PD-1) treatment. The CDR3 spells CASSLTGQGADEQYF. DNA for the CDR3: TGTGCCAGCAGCCTGACGGGACAGGGGGCTGACGAGCAGTACTTC.